The rows below give T cell receptor beta chains drawn from one sample of a study of T cell repertoires in cytomegalovirus infection. TCRdb reprocessed the reads with MiXCR, giving one entry per CDR3 protein. The data contain approximately 590,000 distinct CDR3 sequences, roughly 43% of them seen just once; the ten biggest clones take up around 46%. These TCRs are of unknown antigen specificity. Sequenced here: cultured PBMCs, sampled from culture after CMV antigen stimulation. Receptor source: a human donor in good health (CMV status not recorded). Some clones in this sample may be carry-over from other donors' samples. CDR3s include the opening cysteine and the closing phenylalanine or tryptophan. D genes are given only for firm matches. The size field is filled for only some rows; it gives once, few, many or a size class.

V,D,size,J,CDR3,DNA
TRBV2,TRBD1,-,TRBJ2-6,CASKETGAGANVLTF,TGTGCCAGCAAAGAGACAGGGGCCGGGGCCAACGTCCTGACTTTC
TRBV4-1,-,few,TRBJ1-1,CASSQDIGNTEAFF,TGCGCCAGCAGCCAAGATATTGGGAACACTGAAGCTTTCTTT
TRBV20-1,-,-,TRBJ1-1,CSARSDTEAFF,TGCAGTGCTAGATCAGACACTGAAGCTTTCTTT
TRBV7-2,TRBD2,-,TRBJ2-3,CASSFQSGGGKTDTQYF,TGTGCCAGCAGCTTCCAGAGCGGGGGGGGGAAGACAGATACGCAGTATTTT
TRBV20-1,-,-,TRBJ1-5,CSARDLSSGQPQHF,TGCAGTGCTAGAGACCTTTCTTCCGGACAACCCCAGCATTTT
TRBV10-3,TRBD2,-,TRBJ2-5,CAISGASGMGQETQYF,TGTGCCATCAGTGGGGCTAGCGGGATGGGGCAAGAGACCCAGTACTTC
TRBV6-2/TRBV6-3,-,-,TRBJ1-6,CASSYSREYNSPLHF,TGTGCCAGCAGTTACTCGAGGGAGTATAATTCACCCCTCCACTTT
TRBV6-2/TRBV6-3,-,few,TRBJ1-1,CASSYGDGGNTEAFF,TGTGCCAGCAGTTACGGGGACGGCGGGAACACTGAAGCTTTCTTT
TRBV4-2,-,-,TRBJ2-4,CASSQETSAKNIQYF,TGTGCCAGCAGCCAAGAAACTAGCGCCAAAAACATTCAGTACTTC
TRBV6-2/TRBV6-3,-,-,TRBJ2-7,CASSPPLRKYEQYF,TGTGCCAGCAGTCCACCCTTGAGGAAATACGAGCAGTACTTC
TRBV6-2/TRBV6-3,-,many,TRBJ2-6,CASSSIVSVQSGANVLTF,TGTGCCAGCAGTTCAATCGTCAGCGTGCAATCTGGGGCCAACGTCCTGACTTTC
TRBV29-1,-,few,TRBJ2-2,CSVRPGTGELFF,TGCAGCGTCCGACCGGGAACCGGGGAGCTGTTTTTT
TRBV19,-,-,TRBJ2-1,CASKGNEQFF,TGTGCCAGTAAAGGCAATGAGCAGTTCTTC
TRBV11-2,-,-,TRBJ2-3,CASSGLGGYTDTQYF,TGTGCCAGCAGCGGATTAGGCGGGTACACAGATACGCAGTATTTT
TRBV20-1,TRBD2,once,TRBJ2-7,CSARSSGTGQYF,TGCAGTGCTAGATCTAGCGGGACGGGGCAGTACTTC
TRBV7-8,-,many,TRBJ1-5,CASSFGRTGSNQPQHF,TGTGCCAGCAGCTTCGGACGAACAGGGAGCAATCAGCCCCAGCATTTT
TRBV19,-,-,TRBJ1-6,CASSIADRGSPLHF,TGTGCCAGTAGTATTGCGGACAGAGGATCACCCCTCCACTTT
TRBV27,-,-,TRBJ1-6,CASRSTGSLNSPLHF,TGTGCCAGCAGGAGCACCGGGAGCCTTAATTCACCCCTCCACTTT
TRBV11-2,-,-,TRBJ2-3,CASSLGEQPAVTQYF,TGTGCCAGCAGCTTAGGGGAGCAGCCTGCGGTTACGCAGTATTTT
TRBV4-1,-,-,TRBJ2-2,CASSQDVRPTGELFF,TGCGCCAGCAGCCAAGACGTACGTCCCACCGGGGAGCTGTTTTTT
TRBV27,TRBD2,-,TRBJ2-1,CASIDISGSYNEQFF,TGTGCCAGCATCGACATTAGCGGGAGTTATAATGAGCAGTTCTTC
TRBV20-1,-,once,TRBJ2-5,CSAFYGVETQYF,TGCAGTGCTTTCTACGGCGTTGAGACCCAGTACTTC
TRBV2,TRBD1,-,TRBJ2-3,CASDRGTDTQYF,TGTGCCAGCGACAGGGGGACAGATACGCAGTATTTT
TRBV28,TRBD2,few,TRBJ2-3,CASSLVAGGGDTQYF,TGTGCCAGCAGTTTAGTAGCGGGGGGCGGAGATACGCAGTATTTT
TRBV12-3/TRBV12-4,TRBD1,few,TRBJ1-3,CASSFGTGKDYIYF,TGTGCCAGCAGTTTCGGGACAGGAAAGGACTACATATATTTT
TRBV11-2,-,few,TRBJ1-4,CASSLDRGGNEKLFF,TGTGCCAGCAGCTTAGATCGGGGGGGTAATGAAAAACTGTTTTTT
TRBV2,TRBD1,few,TRBJ2-4,CASMEGGLAKNIQYF,TGTGCCAGCATGGAAGGGGGCCTAGCCAAAAACATTCAGTACTTC
TRBV6-1,-,-,TRBJ1-2,CASSSTVPTVYGYTF,TGTGCCAGCAGTTCGACAGTGCCAACGGTCTATGGCTACACCTTC
TRBV11-2,-,few,TRBJ2-1,CASSPQVLEGDGEQFF,TGTGCCAGCAGCCCTCAGGTGTTGGAGGGTGACGGTGAGCAGTTCTTC
TRBV2,TRBD1,-,TRBJ1-3,CASRLTGEITGNTIYF,TGTGCCAGCAGGCTGACAGGGGAGATAACTGGAAACACCATATATTTT
TRBV7-6,-,-,TRBJ2-6,CASSLGGYSGANVLTF,TGTGCCAGCAGCTTAGGAGGGTACTCTGGGGCCAACGTCCTGACTTTC
TRBV27,-,-,TRBJ1-5,CASSSGVGINQPQHF,TGTGCCAGCAGTTCTGGGGTGGGGATCAATCAGCCCCAGCATTTT
TRBV29-1,-,-,TRBJ2-7,CSSIDSTYEQYF,TGCAGCTCTATAGACAGTACCTACGAGCAGTACTTC
TRBV2,TRBD1,once,TRBJ2-1,CASSVDRGSDEQFF,TGTGCCAGCAGTGTGGACAGGGGGTCCGATGAGCAGTTCTTC
TRBV7-2,TRBD2,many,TRBJ2-7,CASSRRASGTPGYEQYF,TGTGCCAGCAGCCGGCGGGCTAGCGGGACACCCGGCTACGAGCAGTACTTC
TRBV5-4,-,few,TRBJ2-1,CASSLQGPDNEQFF,TGTGCCAGCAGCTTGCAGGGGCCCGACAATGAGCAGTTCTTC
TRBV6-5,TRBD1,-,TRBJ1-3,CASSRDSRSHSGNTIYF,TGTGCCAGCAGTAGGGACAGCCGGAGCCACTCTGGAAACACCATATATTTT
TRBV29-1,-,-,TRBJ2-1,CSGGSAHNEQFF,TGCAGCGGCGGTTCCGCCCACAACGAGCAGTTCTTC
TRBV5-4,TRBD2,-,TRBJ2-1,CASSPTPLAAYNEQFF,TGTGCCAGCAGCCCCACGCCACTAGCGGCGTACAATGAGCAGTTCTTC
TRBV7-2,-,-,TRBJ2-2,CASTLLVVGELFF,TGTGCCAGCACCCTTCTGGTGGTAGGGGAGCTGTTTTTT
TRBV14,-,few,TRBJ1-1,CASSQDPRRGTEAFF,TGTGCCAGCAGCCAAGATCCGAGGAGAGGTACTGAAGCTTTCTTT
TRBV6-5,-,few,TRBJ1-5,CASSYSMSQPQHF,TGTGCCAGCAGTTACTCGATGAGTCAGCCCCAGCATTTT
TRBV5-5,-,-,TRBJ1-2,CASSLRWQGGYGYTF,TGTGCCAGCAGCTTGCGGTGGCAGGGAGGCTATGGCTACACCTTC
TRBV7-9,TRBD1,few,TRBJ2-3,CASSRDRELSDTQYF,TGTGCCAGCAGCCGGGACAGGGAGTTATCAGATACGCAGTATTTT
TRBV6-5,TRBD2,many,TRBJ2-1,CASSYFRTSGRGNEQFF,TGTGCCAGCAGTTACTTCCGGACTAGCGGGAGGGGCAATGAGCAGTTCTTC
TRBV7-8,-,few,TRBJ2-7,CASSRFGRTYEQYF,TGTGCCAGCAGCCGTTTCGGACGGACCTACGAGCAGTACTTC
TRBV7-2,TRBD2,-,TRBJ2-2,CASTPGVAGVTGELFF,TGTGCCAGCACCCCGGGGGTAGCGGGAGTCACCGGGGAGCTGTTTTTT
TRBV7-6,-,few,TRBJ1-1,CASSPIRQEGGSAFF,TGTGCCAGCAGCCCAATTCGACAGGAAGGGGGGTCGGCTTTCTTT
TRBV6-6,-,-,TRBJ2-4,CASSYGHKNIQYF,TGTGCCAGCAGTTACGGACACAAAAACATTCAGTACTTC
TRBV12-3/TRBV12-4,-,-,TRBJ1-5,CASSPQAAGDQPQHF,TGTGCCAGCAGCCCTCAGGCGGCAGGCGATCAGCCCCAGCATTTT
TRBV4-1,-,-,TRBJ2-2,CASSQAAGFRLFF,TGCGCCAGCAGCCAAGCTGCCGGGTTCCGGCTGTTTTTT
TRBV12-3/TRBV12-4,-,few,TRBJ2-1,CASSSRTLWRFF,TGTGCCAGCAGTTCCCGGACTCTCTGGCGGTTCTTC
TRBV5-4,TRBD1,-,TRBJ1-2,CASSLGDRANYGYTF,TGTGCCAGCAGCTTGGGGGACAGAGCTAACTATGGCTACACCTTC